The source of this T cell receptor (beta chain) is a study of T cells after yellow fever vaccination (dated by TCRdb to between 2018 and 2020). Regarding the study in general: The SMART-Seq v4 Ultra Low Input RNA kit was used to prepare libraries from fractions with low cell numbers. To follow T-cell clones before and after primary and booster YFV17D yellow fever vaccination, bulk TCR alpha and beta repertoires were sequenced over time. Two healthy male donors, one aged 18 to 30 and one aged 30 to 40 years, made up the cohort. Blood samples were taken at several timepoints before and after primary and secondary immunization, and bulk PBMC replicates and cell subsets were isolated. Study-level results and caveats: The study included only a couple of donors, which limits how far the findings can be generalized. After the booster, most of the clones that had expanded following primary vaccination were detected again (roughly 96% of CD4 and around 90% of CD8), which suggests that memory was broadly maintained. A small share of clonotypes occurred in both CD4 and CD8 compartments, likely arising from convergent recombination. Because abundant contaminating clonotypes from the bulk population could be contained in FACS-sorted repertoires, computational filtering was required. The secondary T-cell response was found to be weaker but faster than the primary response, with a peak reached on day 5 rather than on day 15.

Sequencer: Illumina NovaSeq 6000. TCR cDNA was synthesized by 5'RACE template switching, through which a universal primer site and unique molecular identifiers were introduced. cDNA synthesis was primed from both the TCR alpha and TCR beta constant segments. Libraries were amplified in two PCR steps, with sample barcodes and sequencing adapters added in the second step. Libraries were sequenced on Illumina HiSeq 2500 (2x100 bp) or NovaSeq (2x150 bp). Turning to the authors' computational methods: MIGEC was used to demultiplex reads and collapse the reads into UMI consensus sequences, and MiXCR was used for V(D)J alignment. Using edgeR on replicate PBMC samples, clonotypes were called vaccine-responding if FDR was below 0.01 and the log2 fold change was above 5 up to day 15. Each bulk clonotype received a CD4 or CD8 identity based on whether the sequenced CD4 or CD8 repertoire contained that clonotype at higher abundance. TCRdb ran its own pipeline on the public reads, namely fastp trimming at Q25 and MiXCR clone calling, and kept in-frame beta chains. When rows share a CDR3 protein, they turn into one entry using the most common DNA and genes. These V and J calls are TCRdb output, not the study's own analysis. For this sample there are some 340,000 distinct CDR3 sequences; over 3.5% appear just once. Of the sample, 20% to 25% is held by the ten largest clones.

Its CDR3 holds 13 amino acids, cysteine through phenylalanine. The kept DNA is CDR3 alone, 39 bases in frame from the first base. The junction carries 12 bases between V and J, which are trimmed by 4 bases and 8 bases respectively. Taken from the germline V gene, the CDR1 and CDR2 loops are SGHRS and YFSETQ. Of note for this clonotype: Which antigen it targets is not known. One base away there is no much larger clone; base qualities are not given.

Reading the label with the study, this specimen's treatment or condition is: live attenuated yellow fever vaccine strain. At each blood-draw timepoint, two biological replicates of bulk PBMCs were collected. PBMCs were isolated from peripheral blood using a standard Ficoll-Paque protocol. TriZol was used to extract RNA from bulk PBMCs, CD4 and CD8 fractions, and dextramer-positive and dextramer-negative fractions. The clonotype comes from a man between 18 and 29 years old who received the YFV17D yellow fever vaccine. Recombination joined TRBV5-1 with TRBJ1-4; no D segment can be confidently identified. Sequencing was performed on PBMCs, taken 5 days after the yellow fever booster vaccination. The DNA sequence is TGCGCCAGCAGCCCGGGGTTTGAGGAAAAACTGTTTTTT. It specifies CASSPGFEEKLFF. This CDR3, with the reference TRBV5-1 and TRBJ1-4 proteins standing in past its ends, gives the full variable domain KAGVTQTPRYLIKTRGQQVTLSCSPISGHRSVSWYQQTPGQGLQFLFEYFSETQRNKGNFPGRFSGRQFSNSRSEMNVSTLELGDSALYLCASSPGFEEKLFFGSGTQLSVL.